One sample yielded the 5 T cell receptor beta chains listed below, sequenced in a study of patients and donors after allogeneic stem cell transplantation. TCRdb itself ran the RT-PCR reads through MiXCR, one entry per CDR3 protein. The sample has about 90,000 distinct CDR3 sequences, around 48% seen once; the top ten hold 50% to 75%. Sequences were obtained from blood, either unsorted or a sorted T cell fraction (not recorded which). Receptor source: a human donor who was either an allogeneic HSCT recipient or a stem cell or donor lymphocyte infusion donor (not recorded which). It is not recorded whose cells these are; they may come from a transplant donor.

This sequence joins TRBV4-3 and TRBJ1-4; 7 nucleotides agree with TRBD1. The CDR3 extends over 16 amino acids. Germline V gene sequence: CDR1 LGHNA, CDR2 YSLEER. Trimming removed 4 bases from V and 7 bases from J; junction bases left unmatched: 12. CDR3 in amino acids: CASSPRDSLAGEKLFF. In nucleotides, the CDR3 is TGCGCCAGCAGCCCCCGGGACAGCCTCGCCGGTGAAAAACTGTTTTTT.

This clonotype has only a few counts. The rearrangement joins TRBV6-5 to TRBJ1-2; D remains unclear. Trimming left V 6 bases short and J 0 bases short, with 5 bases between. CDR1 and CDR2 from the germline V gene are MNHEY and SVGAGI. The CDR3 totals 12 residues. The DNA for the CDR3 is TGTGCCAGCAGGAAAACTAACTATGGCTACACCTTC. Amino acid sequence: CASRKTNYGYTF.

The V and J genes are TRBV27 and TRBJ1-5; the D is unclear. Germline-derived CDR1 and CDR2 are MNHEY and SMNVEV (reference sequence). CDR3 size: 14 residues. Deletions cut 3 bases from V and 0 bases from J, with 6 bases between. Written as DNA, the CDR3 is TGTGCCAGCAGTTTGGGTTATAGCAATCAGCCCCAGCATTTT. Amino acids: CASSLGYSNQPQHF.

The genes are TRBV7-9 and TRBJ1-1; D is perhaps TRBD1 (5 bases). CDR3 length equals 14 residues. Between the trimmed V and J ends, which lost 5 bases and 1 base, there was a span of 11 bases. Germline lookup yields CDR1 SEHNR and CDR2 FQNEAQ (reference sequence). The CDR3 nucleotides read TGTGCCAGCAGCGCGGGACTGAAGAACACTGAAGCTTTCTTT. It is translated as CASSAGLKNTEAFF.

The chain joins TRBV28 to TRBJ1-5; unclear D gene. The germline V gene encodes CDR1 MDHEN and CDR2 SYDVKM. This CDR3 is built from 14 residues. Trimming took 2 bases from V and 1 from J, leaving 6 bases between them. In nucleotides, the CDR3 is TGTGCCAGCAGTTTAAGGCGGAGCAATCAGCCCCAGCATTTT. Amino acid sequence: CASSLRRSNQPQHF.